The next 20 T cell receptor beta chains were all read from a single sample in a study of blood T cells in healthy people across ages. It was with a sample-barcoded 5' primer and a J-beta primer mix that a second PCR of about 6 to 12 cycles was run. MiXCR, applied by TCRdb to the 5' RACE reads, yields one record per CDR3 protein. Here the sample spans around 600,000 distinct CDR3 sequences, 47% being singletons. Sequenced input: blood. All receptors come from a man older than 75 in good health.

V and J are TRBV29-1 and TRBJ2-1; 10 bases match TRBD1. This CDR3 is 13 amino acids long. With V trimmed by 6 bases and J by 13 bases, 12 bases remained unmatched. CDR1 and CDR2 (germline): SQVTM, ANQGSEA. The CDR3 nucleotides read TGCAGCGTCGGTCCCGGGACAGGGGAGGTACAGTTCTTC. Its translation: CSVGPGTGEVQFF.

This sequence joins TRBV29-1 and TRBJ2-7, with a tentative D call TRBD1 (8 bases). Germline values: CDR1 SQVTM, CDR2 ANQGSEA. V shed 6 bases and J shed 1 base, with 13 bases lying between them. CDR3 length: 13 residues. CDR3 region: CSVGGTGSYEQYF. CDR3 sequence (DNA): TGCAGCGTGGGGGGGACAGGTTCCTACGAGCAGTACTTC.

V is TRBV9 and J is TRBJ2-5; D ambiguous. Germline loops: CDR1 SGDLS, CDR2 YYNGEE. Trimming stripped 3 bases from V and 1 base from J, with 7 bases between. CDR3 size: 13 residues. The CDR3 DNA reads TGTGCCAGCAGCGCTGCCCCCCAAGAGACCCAGTACTTC. Translated: CASSAAPQETQYF.

This clonotype turned up a few times. The V and J genes are TRBV7-2 and TRBJ2-6; maybe TRBD2 (6 bases). This CDR3 comprises 20 residues. CDR1 and CDR2 from the germline V gene are SGHTA and FQGNSA. V was clipped by 5 bases and J by 1 base, with 24 bases between them. CDR3: CASSPRLVAGSLSGANVLTF. In nucleotides, the CDR3 is TGTGCCAGCAGCCCCCGACTAGTAGCTGGGTCTCTGTCTGGGGCCAACGTCCTGACTTTC.

The chain employs TRBV12-3 or TRBV12-4 and TRBJ1-2; 9 bases line up with TRBD1. CDR3 length equals 13 residues. V lost 5 bases to trimming and J lost 8 bases; unmatched junction nucleotides: 6. CDR3 nucleotide sequence: TGTGCCAGCAGTAGCAGACAGGGGGTAGGCTACACCTTC. Translation: CASSSRQGVGYTF.

The chain employs TRBV28 and TRBJ2-1, with TRBD1 matching 10 bases. The J segment lost 6 bases and the V segment lost 8 bases, leaving 7 bases of the junction unmatched. From germline, CDR1 is MDHEN and CDR2 SYDVKM. This CDR3 contains 14 residues. CDR3 sequence reads: CASARDRGLNEQFF. The DNA for the CDR3 is TGTGCCAGCGCCCGGGACAGGGGCCTCAATGAGCAGTTCTTC.

The V gene is TRBV14, the J gene TRBJ2-5; D gene uncertain. This CDR3 contains 13 residues. Trimming shortened V by 1 base and J by 5 bases, and 8 bases separated the two germline ends. CDR1 SGHDN and CDR2 FVKESK come from the germline V gene. Here the CDR3 DNA reads TGTGCCAGCAGCCAAGGGCTAATGGAGACCCAGTACTTC. Translated, it gives CASSQGLMETQYF.

The rearrangement links TRBV3-1 to TRBJ1-5; D gene uncertain. The CDR3 totals 13 residues. From germline, CDR1 is LGHDT and CDR2 YNNKEL (reference sequence). The V and J ends lost 2 bases and 4 bases respectively, with 6 bases between them. The CDR3 sequence: CASSQPGNQPQHF. CDR3 in DNA: TGTGCCAGCAGCCAACCGGGAAATCAGCCCCAGCATTTT.

This clonotype came up once. The chain has TRBV7-9 and TRBJ1-4, with unresolved D. V shed 3 bases and J shed 7 bases, with 9 bases lying between them. In germline, CDR1 is SEHNR, CDR2 FQNEAQ (reference sequence). The CDR3 is made up of 13 amino acids. CDR3 in amino acids: CASSLVGPEKLFF. CDR3 nucleotides: TGTGCCAGCAGCTTGGTCGGACCTGAAAAACTGTTTTTT.

This clonotype is a singleton in its sample. The V and J genes are TRBV20-1 and TRBJ2-3; 8 positions match TRBD2. The V gene end was trimmed by 1 base and the J gene end by 4 bases; junction bases not matched to a gene: 10. The CDR3 has 16 residues. The germline V gene encodes CDR1 DFQATT and CDR2 SNEGSKA (reference sequence). The chain's CDR3 is CSARVFGGATADTQYF. In DNA form, the CDR3 reads TGCAGTGCTAGAGTTTTCGGGGGGGCGACGGCAGATACGCAGTATTTT.

In its sample, this clonotype was seen many times. J is TRBJ2-1 and V is TRBV7-9; unclear D gene. Germline CDR1 reads SEHNR; CDR2 reads FQNEAQ (reference sequence). The CDR3 consists of 15 residues. V lost 5 bases and J lost 1, with 12 bases in between. CDR3 coding DNA: TGTGCCAGCAGCCCCCGCGTGGGGTCCTACAATGAGCAGTTCTTC. This codes for CASSPRVGSYNEQFF.

With regard to this clonotype: At one boundary the junction diverges from the germline segment, which might be a read error. The gene calls are TRBV5-1 and TRBJ2-1, with 7 bases that match TRBD2. The CDR3 covers 17 residues. The germline CDR1 and CDR2 sequences are SGHRS and YFSETQ. This CDR3 reads CASSSTGGTMGHNGQFF. CDR3 DNA sequence: TGCGCCAGCAGCTCCACCGGGGGGACGATGGGTCACAATGGGCAGTTCTTC.

V usage is TRBV28 and J usage is TRBJ2-5, with TRBD2 matching 10 bases. CDR1 is MDHEN and CDR2 is SYDVKM in the germline V gene. The V segment lost 2 bases and the J segment 4 bases; nucleotides outside the gene matches: 1. The CDR3 is made up of 14 amino acids. Here the CDR3 reads CASSLIAGGETQYF. DNA for the CDR3: TGTGCCAGCAGTTTAATAGCGGGAGGAGAGACCCAGTACTTC.

The chain couples TRBV6-2 or TRBV6-3 to TRBJ2-1, with 8 bases lining up with TRBD1. This CDR3 is 13 amino acids long. Germline CDR1 is MNHEY and CDR2 is SVGEGT. V was pared by 2 bases and J by 9 bases, with 3 bases of the junction left unmatched. The CDR3 nucleotides are TGTGCCAGCAGTTACCGCGACAGGGGTGAGCAGTTCTTC. It specifies CASSYRDRGEQFF.

This chain joins TRBV9 and TRBJ1-2; D is unclear. Germline CDR1 is SGDLS and CDR2 is YYNGEE. V lost 0 bases and J 1 base, leaving 7 bases between the germline ends. The CDR3 loop spans 14 amino acids. Here the CDR3 DNA reads TGTGCCAGCAGCGTAGGGGGATTTAACTATGGCTACACCTTC. The encoded protein is CASSVGGFNYGYTF.

This clonotype was picked up a small number of times. The V gene is TRBV20-1, the J gene TRBJ2-3, with TRBD2 matching 13 bases. Germline V lookup: CDR1 DFQATT, CDR2 SNEGSKA (reference sequence). With V trimmed by 6 bases and J by 0 bases, 12 bases remained unmatched. The CDR3 sequence is 18 residues long. The CDR3 spells CSAPPGLAGRESTDTQYF. In nucleotides, the CDR3 is TGCAGTGCCCCCCCGGGACTAGCGGGACGGGAGAGCACAGATACGCAGTATTTT.

The rearrangement links TRBV7-2 to TRBJ2-7; 10 bases are shared with TRBD2. The V segment lost 5 bases and the J segment 2 bases; nucleotides outside the gene matches: 12. CDR3 length: 17 residues. Germline CDR1 is SGHTA and CDR2 is FQGNSA. CDR3 protein: CASSGRGTSAHPYEQYF. Written as DNA, the CDR3 is TGTGCCAGCAGCGGTAGGGGGACTAGCGCACATCCCTACGAGCAGTACTTC.

The gene calls are TRBV29-1 and TRBJ2-3; 14 bases are a match to TRBD2. CDR1 is SQVTM, CDR2 ANQGSEA, per germline. The V and J ends lost 4 bases and 14 bases, in that order; junction bases with no gene match: 8. The CDR3 spans 13 residues. The CDR3 here is CSVAGTSGSGLYF. DNA for the CDR3: TGCAGCGTTGCGGGGACTAGCGGGAGTGGGTTGTATTTT.

The chain recombines TRBV5-1 with TRBJ1-2, with D tentatively TRBD1 (5 bases). Trimming took off 4 bases at V and 7 bases at J, with 17 bases between the two ends. The V gene's germline CDR1 is SGHRS and CDR2 YFSETQ. The CDR3 has 14 residues. CDR3 in DNA: TGCGCCAGCAGCAACGTAGGAGGGGCGCGTGGCTACACCTTC. Translating it yields CASSNVGGARGYTF.

In this sample, this clonotype turned up a few times. The chain has TRBV20-1 and TRBJ1-6; TRBD1 matches at 9 bases. With V trimmed by 6 bases and J by 10 bases, 4 bases remained unmatched. Germline assignment: CDR1 DFQATT and CDR2 SNEGSKA (reference sequence). The CDR3 has 12 amino acids. This chain's CDR3 is CSAGQGMSPLHF. CDR3 DNA sequence: TGCAGTGCCGGACAGGGGATGTCACCCCTCCACTTT.